This T cell receptor (beta chain) was documented in a study of vaccination and CD4 T cells after COVID-19. Regarding the study as a whole: Spike mono-reactive status applied to 304 of 307 vaccine-specific clones in convalescent patients.

Sequenced with the Oncomine TCR Beta short-read assay was DNA taken from cultured CD4+ T cells. In TCRdb, the PCR reads were re-called with MiXCR into one record per CDR3 protein. Of roughly 18,000 distinct CDR3 sequences detected, approximately 40% appear once; the ten largest clones hold roughly 7%. The CDR3 runs 20 residues. Regarding treatment: roughly nine-day PBMC culture with coronavirus spike peptide pools or control peptides (ViraFEST assay). Concerning this clonotype itself: Its antigen is unidentified.

This receptor was identified in a human donor who had recovered from COVID-19. This chain links TRBV21-1 with TRBJ2-6; TRBD2, the table's D call, lacks a check against the DNA. TRBV21-1 is tagged as a pseudogene. The sample consisted of CD4+ T cells from blood, cultured in vitro, taken after SARS-CoV-2 vaccination. CDR3: CASSNRKETSGGSGANVLTF. CDR3 in DNA: TGTGCCAGCAGCAATAGGAAGGAAACTAGCGGGGGGTCTGGGGCCAACGTCCTGACTTTC.